These T cell receptor beta chains were read from a single sample in a study of identical twins. Each CDR3 protein is one row after TCRdb ran MiXCR on the 5' RACE reads. The sample yields around 140,000 distinct CDR3 sequences, around 3.5% seen once. Source material: memory T cells sorted from blood. Source of these receptors: a man younger than 30 in good health. Each CDR3 is given with its conserved first and last residue. Each record gives: clone size, D gene, V gene, J gene, CDR3 protein, CDR3 DNA. The D gene is left open where the match is weak. Some rows have no size entry. The others give once, few or many, or a class for an expanded clone.

many	.	TRBV10-1	TRBJ2-4	CASSEKPSGQTLAKNIQYF	TGCGCCAGCAGTGAAAAACCCTCCGGACAGACCCTAGCCAAAAACATTCAGTACTTC
.	.	TRBV10-1	TRBJ2-2	CASSKRPYTGELFF	TGCGCCAGCAGCAAGAGACCCTACACCGGGGAGCTGTTTTTT
many	.	TRBV12-3/TRBV12-4	TRBJ1-1	CASSLTGTNRYTEAFF	TGTGCCAGCAGTTTAACTGGGACAAATCGCTACACTGAAGCTTTCTTT
few	TRBD1	TRBV11-1	TRBJ1-1	CASSFGTGNTEAFF	TGTGCCAGCAGCTTCGGGACAGGGAACACTGAAGCTTTCTTT
many	.	TRBV10-3	TRBJ2-3	CAISVAADTQYF	TGTGCCATCAGTGTCGCGGCAGATACGCAGTATTTT
many	.	TRBV7-6	TRBJ2-1	CASSPPEYNEQFF	TGTGCCAGCAGCCCACCGGAGTACAATGAGCAGTTCTTC
many	.	TRBV20-1	TRBJ2-1	CSAPSPVGDNEQFF	TGCAGTGCTCCTTCCCCGGTCGGGGACAATGAGCAGTTCTTC
many	.	TRBV24-1	TRBJ2-5	CATSDWQVQETQYF	TGTGCCACCAGTGATTGGCAGGTTCAAGAGACCCAGTACTTC
many	.	TRBV6-2/TRBV6-3	TRBJ2-7	CASSYPGRLGEQYF	TGTGCCAGCAGTTACCCTGGGCGACTAGGGGAGCAGTACTTC
many	TRBD2	TRBV5-4	TRBJ2-2	CASSRVGTSNTGELFF	TGTGCCAGCAGCCGGGTTGGGACTAGTAACACCGGGGAGCTGTTTTTT
many	.	TRBV4-1	TRBJ2-5	CASSPSLMGFQETQYF	TGCGCCAGCAGCCCCTCCCTGATGGGGTTCCAAGAGACCCAGTACTTC
many	TRBD1	TRBV19	TRBJ1-1	CASSIPTGGMNTEAFF	TGTGCCAGTAGTATTCCCACAGGGGGGATGAACACTGAAGCTTTCTTT
.	.	TRBV11-3	TRBJ2-1	CASSLDTNYNEQFF	TGTGCCAGCAGCTTAGATACTAATTACAATGAGCAGTTCTTC
many	TRBD1	TRBV5-6	TRBJ2-1	CASSSGQGFIVDEQFF	TGTGCCAGCAGCTCGGGACAGGGGTTTATCGTGGATGAGCAGTTCTTC
many	TRBD2	TRBV5-1	TRBJ2-3	CASSAHGTSGPSSTDTQYF	TGCGCCAGCAGCGCCCACGGGACTAGCGGGCCCTCTAGCACAGATACGCAGTATTTT
many	TRBD1	TRBV12-3/TRBV12-4	TRBJ2-7	CASRGTDATIEQYF	TGTGCCAGCAGAGGGACAGATGCGACCATCGAGCAGTACTTC
many	TRBD2	TRBV20-1	TRBJ2-1	CSARMGLAGSYEQFF	TGCAGTGCTAGGATGGGACTAGCGGGATCATATGAGCAGTTCTTC
.	.	TRBV5-6	TRBJ1-1	CASSVRLEGTEAFF	TGTGCCAGCAGCGTCCGTCTCGAGGGAACTGAAGCTTTCTTT
many	.	TRBV7-2	TRBJ1-2	CASIVGAGPYGYTF	TGTGCCAGCATCGTCGGGGCGGGACCCTATGGCTACACCTTC
many	.	TRBV29-1	TRBJ2-1	CSAERPGTPYNEQFF	TGCAGCGCTGAGAGGCCGGGGACCCCCTACAATGAGCAGTTCTTC
few	.	TRBV30	TRBJ2-5	CAWSSRQETQYF	TGTGCCTGGAGTAGTCGGCAAGAGACCCAGTACTTC
many	.	TRBV20-1	TRBJ1-2	CSASGSGNYGYTF	TGCAGTGCGTCGGGTAGTGGGAACTATGGCTACACCTTC
.	.	TRBV11-3	TRBJ2-1	CASSLNLREQFF	TGTGCCAGCAGCTTAAATCTAAGGGAGCAGTTCTTC
many	.	TRBV20-1	TRBJ2-2	CSARAGNTGELFF	TGCAGTGCTAGAGCGGGGAACACCGGGGAGCTGTTTTTT
many	.	TRBV3-1	TRBJ1-2	CASSQDTGQLGYTF	TGTGCCAGCAGCCAAGATACTGGTCAGCTGGGCTACACCTTC
many	.	TRBV12-3/TRBV12-4	TRBJ2-2	CASTLAMNTGELFF	TGTGCCAGCACCCTTGCGATGAACACCGGGGAGCTGTTTTTT
many	TRBD1	TRBV29-1	TRBJ2-1	CSVSGQGGYNEQFF	TGCAGCGTTTCTGGACAGGGGGGCTACAATGAGCAGTTCTTC
many	.	TRBV7-2	TRBJ1-2	CASSLAIESSYTF	TGTGCCAGCAGCTTAGCGATCGAAAGCAGCTACACCTTC
many	.	TRBV11-2	TRBJ2-1	CASSFRTQDVVNEQFF	TGTGCCAGCAGCTTTCGGACCCAGGACGTCGTCAATGAGCAGTTCTTC
many	.	TRBV28	TRBJ2-3	CASSFGGTPDTQYF	TGTGCCAGCAGTTTTGGCGGGACCCCGGATACGCAGTATTTT
many	.	TRBV5-1	TRBJ2-5	CASTLSGALETQYF	TGCGCCAGCACCCTGTCGGGGGCTCTGGAGACCCAGTACTTC
many	.	TRBV7-2	TRBJ2-2	CASSLTISGGNHGELFF	TGTGCCAGCAGCTTAACTATTTCGGGCGGGAATCACGGGGAGCTGTTTTTT
many	.	TRBV10-3	TRBJ2-1	CAITSASSYNEQFF	TGTGCCATCACCTCAGCTAGCTCCTACAATGAGCAGTTCTTC
few	.	TRBV5-5	TRBJ1-1	CASRIGTDLYAFF	TGTGCCAGCAGGATTGGGACCGACCTATATGCTTTCTTT
few	.	TRBV11-2	TRBJ2-6	CASSSLSGSGANVLTF	TGTGCCAGCAGCTCCCTTTCAGGCTCTGGGGCCAACGTCCTGACTTTC
few	.	TRBV2	TRBJ2-5	CASKLGEAQYF	TGTGCCAGCAAACTGGGGGAGGCCCAGTACTTC
many	TRBD2	TRBV6-1	TRBJ2-7	CATGRGLAGGSEQYF	TGTGCCACCGGACGGGGACTAGCGGGAGGTTCTGAGCAGTACTTC
many	.	TRBV11-3	TRBJ2-2	CASSIIQGPTGELFF	TGTGCCAGCAGCATTATTCAAGGGCCCACCGGGGAGCTGTTTTTT
many	TRBD1	TRBV12-3/TRBV12-4	TRBJ1-2	CASSSILPKQGARYGYTF	TGTGCCAGCAGTTCGATTCTCCCCAAACAGGGGGCCCGGTATGGCTACACCTTC
many	.	TRBV5-1	TRBJ2-6	CASSLYGSVAATSGANVLTF	TGCGCCAGCAGCTTGTACGGTTCGGTAGCCGCAACTTCTGGGGCCAACGTCCTGACTTTC
.	TRBD1	TRBV19	TRBJ1-6	CASSKGQGASPLHF	TGTGCCAGTAGTAAAGGACAGGGGGCTTCACCCCTCCACTTT
.	.	TRBV15	TRBJ2-1	CATGRESPAGEQFF	TGTGCCACCGGCAGAGAAAGCCCTGCCGGGGAGCAGTTCTTC
many	TRBD2	TRBV6-4	TRBJ2-3	CASSDTAGRKDTQYF	TGTGCCAGCAGTGACACAGCGGGAAGGAAAGATACGCAGTATTTT
many	.	TRBV6-6	TRBJ2-1	CASSWAGNEQFF	TGTGCCAGCAGCTGGGCGGGTAATGAGCAGTTCTTC
many	.	TRBV3-1	TRBJ2-7	CASSSPVAEQYF	TGTGCCAGCAGCTCCCCGGTTGCCGAGCAGTACTTC
many	TRBD1	TRBV6-2/TRBV6-3	TRBJ2-7	CASSHRGRSLEQYF	TGTGCCAGCAGTCACAGGGGGCGGTCCCTGGAGCAGTACTTC
.	.	TRBV5-5	TRBJ2-3	CASSREWGALGDTQYF	TGTGCCAGCAGCCGGGAGTGGGGGGCACTGGGGGATACGCAGTATTTT
many	.	TRBV29-1	TRBJ2-5	CSVVGRDSYF	TGCAGCGTTGTAGGACGTGACTCCTACTTC
many	.	TRBV6-5	TRBJ2-5	CASSYSIRSLADQETQYF	TGTGCCAGCAGTTATTCTATTAGGTCGCTAGCAGACCAAGAGACCCAGTACTTC